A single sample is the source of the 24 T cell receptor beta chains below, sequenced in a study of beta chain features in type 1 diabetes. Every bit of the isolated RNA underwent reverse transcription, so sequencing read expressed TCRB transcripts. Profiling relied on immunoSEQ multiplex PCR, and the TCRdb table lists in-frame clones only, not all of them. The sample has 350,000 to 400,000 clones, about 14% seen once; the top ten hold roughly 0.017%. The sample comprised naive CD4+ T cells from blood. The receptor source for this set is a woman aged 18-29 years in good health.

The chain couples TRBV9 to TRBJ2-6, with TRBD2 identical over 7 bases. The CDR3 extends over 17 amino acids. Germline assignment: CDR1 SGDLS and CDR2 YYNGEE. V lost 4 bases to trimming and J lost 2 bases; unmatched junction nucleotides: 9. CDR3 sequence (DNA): TGTGCCAGCAGCCAGGGAGGGTGGAGCGCTGGGGCCAACGTCCTGACTTTC. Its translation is CASSQGGWSAGANVLTF.

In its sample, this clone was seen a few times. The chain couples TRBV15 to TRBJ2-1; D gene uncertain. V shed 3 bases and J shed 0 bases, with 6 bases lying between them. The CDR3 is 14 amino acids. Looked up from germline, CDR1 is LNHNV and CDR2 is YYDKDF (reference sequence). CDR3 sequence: CATSRAVSYNEQFF. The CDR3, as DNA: TGTGCCACCAGCAGGGCGGTCTCCTACAATGAGCAGTTCTTC.

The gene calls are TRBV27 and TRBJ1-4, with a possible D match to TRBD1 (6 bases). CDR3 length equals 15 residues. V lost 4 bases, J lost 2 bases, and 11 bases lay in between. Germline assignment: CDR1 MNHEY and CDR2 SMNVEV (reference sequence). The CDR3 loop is CASSSTDRTNEKLFF. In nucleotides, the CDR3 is TGTGCCAGCAGTTCAACCGACAGGACTAATGAAAAACTGTTTTTT.

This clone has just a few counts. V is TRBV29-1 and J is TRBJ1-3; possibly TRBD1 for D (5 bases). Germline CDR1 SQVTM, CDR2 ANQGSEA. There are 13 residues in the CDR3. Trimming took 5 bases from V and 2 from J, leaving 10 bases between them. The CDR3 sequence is CSVRGTAGNTIYF. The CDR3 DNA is TGCAGCGTTCGCGGGACGGCTGGAAACACCATATATTTT.

The DNA for the CDR3 is TGTGCCAGCGGGCGGGAGTTCAGCACAGATACGCAGTATTTT. Translating gives CASGREFSTDTQYF. The chain combines TRBV7-2 with TRBJ2-3; 7 nucleotides agree with TRBD2. V was pared by 8 bases and J by 0 bases, with 5 bases of the junction left unmatched. Germline-derived CDR1 and CDR2 are SGHTA and FQGNSA. CDR3 length: 14 residues. The full variable domain, its missing parts supplied by reference TRBV7-2 and TRBJ2-3, is GAGVSQSPSNKVTEKGKDVELRCDPISGHTALYWYRQSLGQGLEFLIYFQGNSAPDKSGLPSDRFSAERTGGSVSTLTIQRTQQEDSAVYLCASGREFSTDTQYFGPGTRLTVL.

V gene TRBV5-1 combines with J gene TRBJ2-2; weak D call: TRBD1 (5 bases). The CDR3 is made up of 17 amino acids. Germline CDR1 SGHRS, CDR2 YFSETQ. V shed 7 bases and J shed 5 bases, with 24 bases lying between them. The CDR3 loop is CASRPPPREVGTGELFF. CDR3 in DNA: TGCGCCAGCCGCCCCCCACCCAGGGAAGTGGGTACCGGGGAGCTGTTTTTT.

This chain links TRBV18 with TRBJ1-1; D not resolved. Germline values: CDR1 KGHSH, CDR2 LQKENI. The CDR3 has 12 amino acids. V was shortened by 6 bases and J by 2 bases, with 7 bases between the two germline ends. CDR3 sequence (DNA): TGTGCCAGCTCCGGGGTTAACACTGAAGCTTTCTTT. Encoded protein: CASSGVNTEAFF.

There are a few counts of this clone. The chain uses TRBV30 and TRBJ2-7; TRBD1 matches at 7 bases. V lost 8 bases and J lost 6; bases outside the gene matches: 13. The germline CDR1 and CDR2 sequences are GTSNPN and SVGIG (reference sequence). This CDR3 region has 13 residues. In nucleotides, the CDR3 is TGTGCCCGATCAAGGACAGGCCCGGGCGAGCAGTACTTC. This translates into CARSRTGPGEQYF. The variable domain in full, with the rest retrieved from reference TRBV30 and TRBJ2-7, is SQTIHQWPATLVQPVGSPLSLECTVEGTSNPNLYWYRQAAGRGLQLLFYSVGIGQISSEVPQNLSASRPQDRQFILSSKKLLLSDSGFYLCARSRTGPGEQYFGPGTRLTVT.

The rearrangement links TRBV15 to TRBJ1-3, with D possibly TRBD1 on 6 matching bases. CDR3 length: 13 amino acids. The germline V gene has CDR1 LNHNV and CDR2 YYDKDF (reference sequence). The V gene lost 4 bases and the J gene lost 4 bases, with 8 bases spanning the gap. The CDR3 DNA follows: TGTGCCACCAGCAACGACAGGGGAAACACCATATATTTT. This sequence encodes CATSNDRGNTIYF.

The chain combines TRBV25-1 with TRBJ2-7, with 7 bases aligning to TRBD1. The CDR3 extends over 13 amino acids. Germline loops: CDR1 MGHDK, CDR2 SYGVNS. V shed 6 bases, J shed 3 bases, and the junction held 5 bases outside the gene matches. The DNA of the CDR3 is TGTGCCAGCAGACAGGGGCGGTTCTACGAGCAGTACTTC. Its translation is CASRQGRFYEQYF.

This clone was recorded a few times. This CDR3 is CASSRTSGSYEQYF. For the CDR3, the DNA is TGTGCCAGCAGTCGGACTAGCGGCTCCTACGAGCAGTACTTC. This rearrangement joins TRBV7-3 to TRBJ2-7, with 10 nucleotides matching TRBD2. V shed 6 bases and J 0 bases; nucleotides not matched to a gene: 2. Germline-derived CDR1 and CDR2 are SGHTA and FQGTGA. The CDR3 sequence is 14 residues long.

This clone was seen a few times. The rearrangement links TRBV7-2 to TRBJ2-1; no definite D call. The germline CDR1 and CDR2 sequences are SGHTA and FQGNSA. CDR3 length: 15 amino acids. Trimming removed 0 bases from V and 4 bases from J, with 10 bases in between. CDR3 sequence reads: CASSLALETYNEQFF. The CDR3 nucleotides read TGTGCCAGCAGCTTAGCGCTCGAGACATACAATGAGCAGTTCTTC.

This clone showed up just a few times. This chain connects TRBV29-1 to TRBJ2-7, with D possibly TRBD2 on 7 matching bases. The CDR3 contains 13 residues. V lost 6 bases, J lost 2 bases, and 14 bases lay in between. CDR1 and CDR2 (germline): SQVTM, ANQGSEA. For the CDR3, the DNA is TGCAGCGTAGGGGGAGGGCTTGCCTACGAGCAGTACTTC. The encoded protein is CSVGGGLAYEQYF.

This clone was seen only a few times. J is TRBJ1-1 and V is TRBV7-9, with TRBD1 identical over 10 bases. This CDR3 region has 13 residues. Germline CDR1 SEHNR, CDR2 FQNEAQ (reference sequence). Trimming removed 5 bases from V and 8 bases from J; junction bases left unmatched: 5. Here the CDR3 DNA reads TGTGCCAGCAGCGCGCGGGACAGGGGCGAAGCTTTCTTT. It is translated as CASSARDRGEAFF. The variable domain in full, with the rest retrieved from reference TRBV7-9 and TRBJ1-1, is DTGVSQNPRHKITKRGQNVTFRCDPISEHNRLYWYRQTLGQGPEFLTYFQNEAQLEKSRLLSDRFSAERPKGSFSTLEIQRTEQGDSAMYLCASSARDRGEAFFGQGTRLTVV.

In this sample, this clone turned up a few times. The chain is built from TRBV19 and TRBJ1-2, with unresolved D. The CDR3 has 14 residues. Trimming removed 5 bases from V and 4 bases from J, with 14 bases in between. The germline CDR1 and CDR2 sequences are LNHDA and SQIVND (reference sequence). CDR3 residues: CASSPRTGFYGYTF. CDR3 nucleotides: TGTGCCAGTAGTCCTAGGACGGGATTCTATGGCTACACCTTC.

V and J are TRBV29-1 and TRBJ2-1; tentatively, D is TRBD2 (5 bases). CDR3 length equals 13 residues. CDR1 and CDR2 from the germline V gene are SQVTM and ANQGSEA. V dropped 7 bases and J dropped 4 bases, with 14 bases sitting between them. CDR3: CSAKRAAYNEQFF. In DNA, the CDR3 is TGCAGCGCAAAGAGGGCAGCTTACAATGAGCAGTTCTTC.

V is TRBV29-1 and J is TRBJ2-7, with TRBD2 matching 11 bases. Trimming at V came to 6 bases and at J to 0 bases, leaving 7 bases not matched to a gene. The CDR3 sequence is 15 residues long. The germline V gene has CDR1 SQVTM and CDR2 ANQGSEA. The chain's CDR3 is CSVRLAGGPSYEQYF. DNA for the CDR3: TGCAGCGTACGATTAGCGGGAGGGCCCTCCTACGAGCAGTACTTC.

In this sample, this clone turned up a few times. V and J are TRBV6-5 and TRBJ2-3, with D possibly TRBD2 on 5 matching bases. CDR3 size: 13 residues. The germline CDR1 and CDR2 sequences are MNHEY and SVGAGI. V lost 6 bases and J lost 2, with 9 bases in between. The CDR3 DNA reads TGTGCCAGCAGACTACTAGTCACAGATACGCAGTATTTT. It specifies CASRLLVTDTQYF.

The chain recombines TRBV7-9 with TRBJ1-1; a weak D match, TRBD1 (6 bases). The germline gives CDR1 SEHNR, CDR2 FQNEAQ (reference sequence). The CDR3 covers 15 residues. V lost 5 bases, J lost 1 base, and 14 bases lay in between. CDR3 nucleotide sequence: TGTGCCAGCAGCCCAGGGGCAGGGAGGAACACTGAAGCTTTCTTT. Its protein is CASSPGAGRNTEAFF.

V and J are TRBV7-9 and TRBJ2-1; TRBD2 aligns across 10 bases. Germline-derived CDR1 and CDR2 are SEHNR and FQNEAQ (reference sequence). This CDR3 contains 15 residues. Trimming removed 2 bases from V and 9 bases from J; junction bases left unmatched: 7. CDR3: CASSLTGLAGAEQFF. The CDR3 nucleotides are TGTGCCAGCAGCTTAACCGGGCTAGCGGGAGCTGAGCAGTTCTTC.

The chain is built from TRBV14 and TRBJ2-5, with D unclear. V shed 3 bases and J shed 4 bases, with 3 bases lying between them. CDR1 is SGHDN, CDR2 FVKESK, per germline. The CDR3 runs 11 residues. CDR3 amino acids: CASSHRETQYF. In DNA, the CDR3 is TGTGCCAGCAGCCATAGAGAGACCCAGTACTTC.

CDR3 in amino acids: CASGGAGGGEQFF. Here the CDR3 DNA reads TGCGCCAGCGGTGGAGCGGGAGGAGGCGAGCAGTTCTTC. This sequence joins TRBV5-1 and TRBJ2-1; 9 nucleotides agree with TRBD2. CDR1 and CDR2 from the germline V gene are SGHRS and YFSETQ. The length of the CDR3 is 13 residues. The trim removed 7 bases at V and 10 bases at J, leaving 9 bases unmatched.

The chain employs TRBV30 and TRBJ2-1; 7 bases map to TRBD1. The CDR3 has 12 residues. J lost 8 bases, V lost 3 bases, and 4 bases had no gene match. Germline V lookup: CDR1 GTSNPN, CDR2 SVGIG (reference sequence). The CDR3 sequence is CAWSLTGYEQFF. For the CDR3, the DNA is TGTGCCTGGAGCTTGACAGGGTATGAGCAGTTCTTC.

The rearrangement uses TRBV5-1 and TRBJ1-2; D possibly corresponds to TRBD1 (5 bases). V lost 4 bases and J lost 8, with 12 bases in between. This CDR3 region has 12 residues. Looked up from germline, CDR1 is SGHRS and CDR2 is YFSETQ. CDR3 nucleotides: TGCGCCAGCAGCCCGGGGGGGAACGGCTACACCTTC. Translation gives CASSPGGNGYTF.